The clone carrying this TCR beta chain was seen only a few times. The antigen is unknown. The data originate from a study of T cell repertoires in cytomegalovirus infection. Study context: An indication of both CMV infection and matching HLA type came from public TCR beta signatures.

One entry per CDR3 protein, called by TCRdb with MiXCR from the reads. The table shows 360,000 or so distinct CDR3 sequences, with about a third occurring only once. Trimming took 10 bases from V and 0 from J; bases not matched to a gene: 7. The CDR3 runs to 14 residues. The germline V gene encodes CDR1 SGHTA and CDR2 FQGNSA. The TCR sequence derives from a human donor in good health (CMV status not recorded). Some clones in this sample may be carry-over from other donors' samples. The V call is TRBV7-2, the J call TRBJ2-3, with 7 bases aligning to TRBD2. Sequenced here: cultured PBMCs, sampled from culture after CMV antigen stimulation. The CDR3 nucleotides read TGTGCCACCCGACTAGCACCTAGCACAGATACGCAGTATTTT. It specifies CATRLAPSTDTQYF.